This TCR beta chain was captured in a study of tumor-infiltrating lymphocytes in glioblastoma multiforme. General study results and limits: T cells were not sorted into functional subsets. Detected clone frequencies may not reflect cell counts, being RNA-based.

At least ten counts were recorded for this clonotype. The antigen remains undetermined. Germline assignment: CDR1 SGHRS and CDR2 YFSETQ. Trimming cost V 0 bases and J 4 bases, with 7 bases left between them. The length of the CDR3 is 13 residues. Multiple V-beta primers and a C-beta primer amplified TCRB from RNA. TCRdb re-analysed the multiplex PCR reads in MiXCR, keeping a single row per CDR3 protein. The data show 15,000 to 25,000 distinct CDR3 sequences, with 65% to 80% seen just once and around a sixth held by the top ten. The chain is built from TRBV5-1 and TRBJ2-5; tentative D call: TRBD2 (6 bases). The sequencing sample was made of peripheral blood. This TCR was recovered from a male donor with glioblastoma. CDR3 sequence (DNA): TGCGCCAGCAGCTTGGTCGGGGGAGAGACCCAGTACTTC. Residues: CASSLVGGETQYF. Full variable domain (missing parts from reference TRBV5-1 and TRBJ2-5): KAGVTQTPRYLIKTRGQQVTLSCSPISGHRSVSWYQQTPGQGLQFLFEYFSETQRNKGNFPGRFSGRQFSNSRSEMNVSTLELGDSALYLCASSLVGGETQYFGPGTRLLVL.